This TCR beta chain was recorded in a study of blood T cells in healthy people across ages. The ends were cut back, 6 bases at V and 3 bases at J, with 18 bases in the middle. The CDR3 runs 15 residues. Germline V gene sequence: CDR1 MDHEN, CDR2 SYDVKM. Combining a sample-barcoded 5' primer with a J-beta primer mix, a second PCR ran for roughly 7 to 12 cycles. MiXCR, run by TCRdb on the 5' RACE reads, gives a single entry per CDR3 protein. The table lists about 1.4 million distinct CDR3 sequences, around 59% of them singletons, with 6.5% to 8.5% in the top ten. This clonotype showed up just a few times.

The sequenced sample was blood. This chain joins TRBV28 and TRBJ2-7, with TRBD2 as a possible D gene (5 bases). The sequence was collected from a man aged 18 to 29 in good health. The CDR3, as DNA: TGTGCCAGCAGCCCCGACTTGATACTAGACTACGAGCAGTACTTC. Translation: CASSPDLILDYEQYF.